Shown below are 32 T cell receptor beta chains from a single sample sequenced in a study of blood T cell repertoires in COVID-19. Repertoires were generated with immunoSEQ multiplex PCR, while TCRdb's copy carries only in-frame clones and drops some. The table shows roughly 41,000 clones, with around four fifths occurring only once. Material: peripheral blood. The receptors come from a man aged 50 or older with active COVID-19.

The sample holds one count of this clone. The chain recombines TRBV7-2 with TRBJ1-2; a possible D gene is TRBD1 (6 bases). V lost 5 bases, J lost 5 bases, and 9 bases lay in between. The V gene's germline CDR1 is SGHTA and CDR2 FQGNSA. This CDR3 spans 12 amino acids. The chain's CDR3 is CASSRDKYGYTF. CDR3 in DNA: TGTGCCAGCAGCCGGGACAAGTATGGCTACACCTTC.

This rearrangement joins TRBV29-1 to TRBJ2-5, with 7 bases matching TRBD2. The V gene's germline CDR1 is SQVTM and CDR2 ANQGSEA. The V gene end was trimmed by 7 bases and the J gene end by 5 bases; junction bases not matched to a gene: 16. The CDR3 length is 15 residues. The CDR3, as DNA: TGCAGCGCTGGGAGGGATAGTTCGGAGACGGAGACCCAGTACTTC. Translation: CSAGRDSSETETQYF.

This chain uses TRBV4-3 with TRBJ1-1; D remains ambiguous. The CDR3 is 15 residues long. CDR1 is LGHNA and CDR2 is YSLEER in the germline V gene. V dropped 5 bases and J dropped 7 bases, with 20 bases sitting between them. CDR3 nucleotide sequence: TGCGCCAGCAGCTTTCCCAAAAGCCCGGGAGGTGAAGCTTTCTTT. Its protein product is CASSFPKSPGGEAFF.

This clone was seen a single time. The CDR3 bases are TGTGCCAGTTCGTTGACAGGGGGCGCAGATGGCTACACCTTC. Translation gives CASSLTGGADGYTF. The chain is built from TRBV27 and TRBJ1-2; 10 positions match TRBD1. Germline values: CDR1 MNHEY, CDR2 SMNVEV (reference sequence). The trim removed 9 bases at V and 6 bases at J, leaving 10 bases unmatched. This CDR3 has 14 amino acids.

This clone was seen once. This sequence joins TRBV5-6 and TRBJ2-4, with D tentatively TRBD1 (6 bases). From germline, CDR1 is SGHDT and CDR2 YYEEEE. With 0 bases removed from V and 6 bases from J, the gap between germline ends came to 10 bases. This CDR3 contains 14 residues. CDR3 in DNA: TGTGCCAGCAGCTTGGATGGGGGCTTAAACATTCAGTACTTC. This sequence encodes CASSLDGGLNIQYF.

This chain uses TRBV6-5 with TRBJ1-2, with 8 bases aligning to TRBD1. The V and J ends lost 0 bases and 5 bases, in that order; junction bases with no gene match: 5. CDR3 length: 15 residues. The germline V gene has CDR1 MNHEY and CDR2 SVGAGI. The CDR3 region has the DNA TGTGCCAGCAGTTACTCCGGACAGGGAGTGTATGGCTACACCTTC. It translates to CASSYSGQGVYGYTF.

This chain joins TRBV10-3 and TRBJ2-3, with D possibly TRBD2 on 6 matching bases. CDR1 and CDR2 from the germline V gene are ENHRY and SYGVKD. Trimming removed 4 bases from V and 1 base from J, with 6 bases in between. This CDR3 is built from 13 residues. The CDR3, as DNA: TGTGCCATCAGTGGCGGGGGCACAGATACGCAGTATTTT. Translated, it gives CAISGGGTDTQYF.

The chain has TRBV9 and TRBJ1-4; 10 nucleotides line up with TRBD1. The CDR3 is 15 residues long. Trimming took 0 bases from V and 8 from J; bases not matched to a gene: 4. Germline V gene lookup returns CDR1 SGDLS and CDR2 YYNGEE. The CDR3 spells CASSVGDRGFEKLFF. Here the CDR3 DNA reads TGTGCCAGCAGCGTAGGGGACAGGGGCTTCGAAAAACTGTTTTTT.

By frequency in the sample, this clone is medium-sized. The chain links TRBV5-5 to TRBJ2-6; TRBD2 matches 10 bases. The CDR3 has 18 residues. CDR1 is SGHKS, CDR2 YYEKEE, per germline (reference sequence). V lost 2 bases, J lost 3 bases, and 8 bases stayed unmatched. This chain's CDR3 is CASSLPTSGLGGANVLTF. DNA of the CDR3: TGTGCCAGCAGCTTACCGACTAGCGGGCTGGGTGGGGCCAACGTCCTGACTTTC.

This chain joins TRBV27 and TRBJ2-3, with 14 bases fitting TRBD2. J was trimmed by 8 bases and V by 10 bases; bases with no gene match: 11. CDR3 size: 15 residues. Germline V gene data show CDR1 as MNHEY and CDR2 as SMNVEV (reference sequence). The CDR3 DNA sequence: TGTGCCACCGCACAGGGACTAGCGGGGGATGGTACGCAGTATTTT. Protein sequence: CATAQGLAGDGTQYF.

CDR3 nucleotide sequence: TGTGCCAGTAGTATTTGGACAGTATACAATCAGCCCCAGCATTTT. Translated, it gives CASSIWTVYNQPQHF. J is TRBJ1-5 and V is TRBV19; D may be TRBD1 (6 bases). The CDR3 runs to 15 residues. V was shortened by 3 bases and J by 3 bases, with 12 bases between the two germline ends. From germline, CDR1 is LNHDA and CDR2 SQIVND (reference sequence).

V and J are TRBV3-1 (or the pseudogene TRBV3-2) and TRBJ2-5; D may be TRBD2 (6 bases). The CDR3 is 19 amino acids. Germline V gene sequence: CDR1 LGHDT, CDR2 YNNKEL (reference sequence). V shed 3 bases and J shed 1 base, with 24 bases lying between them. The CDR3 DNA reads as TGTGCCAGCAGCCATCCTACCAGGACTACTTGGGAACCCCAAGAGACCCAGTACTTC. Amino acids: CASSHPTRTTWEPQETQYF.

The genes are TRBV2 and TRBJ2-7; D perhaps matches TRBD2 (7 bases). Per the germline V gene, CDR1 is SNHLY and CDR2 is FYNNEI. The germline V and J ends were trimmed by 7 bases and 5 bases, with 21 bases remaining between them. CDR3 length equals 15 residues. The CDR3 coding sequence is TGTGCCAGCACTTGGGGGGGCGCGGGGCAGGACGAGCAGTACTTC. It translates to CASTWGGAGQDEQYF. Full variable domain (missing parts from reference TRBV2 and TRBJ2-7): EPEVTQTPSHQVTQMGQEVILRCVPISNHLYFYWYRQILGQKVEFLVSFYNNEISEKSEIFDDQFSVERPDGSNFTLKIRSTKLEDSAMYFCASTWGGAGQDEQYFGPGTRLTVT.

V usage is TRBV10-3 and J usage is TRBJ1-1, with D possibly TRBD1 on 5 matching bases. Trimming stripped 9 bases from V and 4 bases from J, with 24 bases between. CDR3 length equals 16 residues. CDR1 is ENHRY, CDR2 SYGVKD, per germline. The CDR3 is CAMYDPAGGRGTEAFF. CDR3 bases: TGTGCCATGTACGACCCAGCGGGGGGAAGGGGCACTGAAGCTTTCTTT.

This rearrangement joins TRBV28 to TRBJ2-1, with 12 nucleotides matching TRBD2. Germline trimming cut 3 bases from V and 1 base from J; bases unmatched to any gene: 1. The CDR3 is 16 residues long. CDR1 MDHEN and CDR2 SYDVKM come from the germline V gene. The CDR3 DNA sequence: TGTGCCAGCAGTTTCGGGACTAGCGGGTCCTACAATGAGCAGTTCTTC. Residues: CASSFGTSGSYNEQFF.

DNA for the CDR3: TGTGCCATCAGTGGGGGGACAGTGGCGAATTCACCCCTCCACTTT. This gives the protein CAISGGTVANSPLHF. The V and J genes are TRBV10-3 and TRBJ1-6; 7 bases map to TRBD1. Germline assignment: CDR1 ENHRY and CDR2 SYGVKD. The CDR3 sequence is 15 residues long. J was trimmed by 7 bases and V by 4 bases; bases with no gene match: 7.

The chain is built from TRBV24-1 and TRBJ1-5; 7 bases are a match to TRBD1. Trimming at V came to 4 bases and at J to 0 bases, leaving 5 bases not matched to a gene. Per the germline V gene, CDR1 is KGHDR and CDR2 is SFDVKD. This CDR3 is built from 16 residues. The CDR3 is CATSESGGHSNQPQHF. DNA of the CDR3: TGTGCCACCAGTGAGTCAGGGGGACATAGCAATCAGCCCCAGCATTTT.

This rearrangement joins TRBV7-8 to TRBJ2-1; the match to TRBD2 covers 10 bases. CDR3 length equals 18 residues. The V gene's germline CDR1 is SGHVS and CDR2 FQNEAQ. J gave up 2 bases and V 0 bases, and 7 bases lay outside the gene matches. For the CDR3, the DNA is TGTGCCAGCAGCTTAGCGCGGCTAGCGGGAGTAACCTACAATGAGCAGTTCTTC. As protein: CASSLARLAGVTYNEQFF.

Remarks on this clone: Other DNA sequences in the same sample also yield this CDR3. V gene TRBV27 combines with J gene TRBJ1-6; D not resolved. Per germline, CDR1 MNHEY and CDR2 SMNVEV (reference sequence). This CDR3 is built from 13 residues. The V gene lost 8 bases and the J gene lost 0 bases, with 5 bases spanning the gap. The CDR3 DNA follows: TGTGCCAGCCTCGGCTCCTATAATTCACCCCTCCACTTT. Its translation: CASLGSYNSPLHF.

The V gene is TRBV12-5, the J gene TRBJ2-1, with D perhaps matching TRBD1 (6 bases). Looked up from germline, CDR1 is LGHNT and CDR2 is FRNRAP. CDR3 length: 17 amino acids. V was trimmed by 6 bases and J by 1 base, leaving 19 bases between them. The CDR3 here is CASGQAQGTNSYNEQFF. CDR3 DNA sequence: TGTGCTAGTGGCCAGGCACAGGGAACCAATTCCTACAATGAGCAGTTCTTC.

The chain recombines TRBV19 with TRBJ1-6, with 11 bases that match TRBD1. After removal of 7 bases from V and 10 bases from J, the junction contained 6 bases not matched to a gene. CDR1 and CDR2 (germline): LNHDA, SQIVND (reference sequence). There are 14 residues in the CDR3. The CDR3 reads CASNPDRGLSPLHF. CDR3 coding DNA: TGTGCCAGTAACCCGGACAGGGGGCTATCACCCCTCCACTTT.

The chain uses TRBV9 and TRBJ1-3, with 7 positions matching TRBD1. V lost 2 bases and J lost 2; bases outside the gene matches: 4. The CDR3 runs 15 residues. Germline CDR1 is SGDLS and CDR2 is YYNGEE. The CDR3 spells CASSVWDSTGNTIYF. The CDR3 bases are TGTGCCAGCAGCGTTTGGGACAGCACTGGAAACACCATATATTTT.

This clone has a single count. The chain employs TRBV11-2 and TRBJ1-6; D is perhaps TRBD1 (5 bases). Per the germline V gene, CDR1 is SGHAT and CDR2 is FQNNGV. The length of the CDR3 is 14 residues. Trimming pared 0 bases from V and 7 bases from J, leaving 7 bases between. CDR3 in amino acids: CASSLDTGNSPLHF. The CDR3 bases are TGTGCCAGCAGCTTAGACACAGGAAATTCACCCCTCCACTTT.

The chain links TRBV19 to TRBJ2-7; TRBD1 agrees at 10 bases. From germline, CDR1 is LNHDA and CDR2 SQIVND (reference sequence). V dropped 0 bases and J dropped 2; count of bases not matched to a gene: 4. The length of the CDR3 is 16 residues. The CDR3: CASSIEDRGLAYEQYF. CDR3 coding DNA: TGTGCCAGTAGTATAGAAGACAGGGGGCTAGCCTACGAGCAGTACTTC.

The gene calls are TRBV5-1 and TRBJ1-2; D is ambiguous. The V and J ends lost 0 bases and 4 bases respectively, with 10 bases between them. The CDR3 loop spans 14 amino acids. Germline V gene lookup returns CDR1 SGHRS and CDR2 YFSETQ. The CDR3, as DNA: TGCGCCAGCAGCTTGGCTCCGTCTATCTATGGCTACACCTTC. It codes for CASSLAPSIYGYTF.

The chain joins TRBV9 to TRBJ1-5; 8 bases align to TRBD1. The CDR3 has 16 residues. J was trimmed by 3 bases and V by 0 bases; bases with no gene match: 5. Germline V CDR1 and CDR2: SGDLS, YYNGEE. Here the CDR3 reads CASSVGSGGYNQPQHF. Here the CDR3 DNA reads TGTGCCAGCAGCGTAGGCTCAGGGGGCTACAATCAGCCCCAGCATTTT.

The rearrangement uses TRBV7-7 and TRBJ2-7; 7 nucleotides match TRBD1. Germline CDR1 and CDR2: SSHAT and FNYEAQ (reference sequence). The CDR3 covers 15 residues. J was trimmed by 3 bases and V by 5 bases; bases with no gene match: 10. The CDR3 loop is CASSQGAGGSYEQYF. The CDR3 DNA sequence: TGTGCCAGCAGCCAAGGTGCAGGGGGTAGCTACGAGCAGTACTTC.

This clone was seen only a few times. This chain uses TRBV28 with TRBJ2-3, with 8 bases that match TRBD1. In germline, CDR1 is MDHEN, CDR2 SYDVKM. This CDR3 region has 18 residues. Unmatched junction bases numbered 12, after V lost 4 bases and J lost 0 bases. The CDR3 region is CASSSETGDHPSTDTQYF. For the CDR3, the DNA is TGTGCCAGCAGTTCTGAGACAGGGGATCACCCTAGCACAGATACGCAGTATTTT.

J is TRBJ2-1 and V is TRBV19; D unclear. Trimming shortened V by 2 bases and J by 0 bases, and 8 bases separated the two germline ends. Looked up from germline, CDR1 is LNHDA and CDR2 is SQIVND (reference sequence). The length of the CDR3 is 15 residues. CDR3 protein: CASSIQASSYNEQFF. The DNA of the CDR3 is TGTGCCAGTAGTATACAAGCGAGCTCCTACAATGAGCAGTTCTTC.

The rearrangement joins TRBV13 to TRBJ2-1, with D tentatively TRBD2 (6 bases). V was pared by 5 bases and J by 0 bases, with 14 bases between. This CDR3 has 16 residues. Germline CDR1 PRHDT, CDR2 FYEKMQ (reference sequence). The CDR3: CASSASRDFSYNEQFF. CDR3 bases: TGTGCCAGCAGCGCCAGCCGGGACTTCTCCTACAATGAGCAGTTCTTC.

The chain employs TRBV5-6 and TRBJ2-5; 14 bases map to TRBD2. Germline CDR1 and CDR2: SGHDT and YYEEEE. CDR3 length equals 17 residues. V shed 4 bases, J shed 1 base, and the junction held 6 bases outside the gene matches. CDR3 region: CASSTGLAGAFQETQYF. The CDR3 coding sequence is TGTGCCAGCAGCACGGGACTAGCGGGGGCCTTCCAAGAGACCCAGTACTTC.

The V call is TRBV3-1 (or the pseudogene TRBV3-2), the J call TRBJ1-2, with D possibly being TRBD1 (6 bases). Germline lookup yields CDR1 LGHDT and CDR2 YNNKEL (reference sequence). V was clipped by 1 base and J by 5 bases, with 14 bases between them. The CDR3 contains 15 residues. The CDR3, as DNA: TGTGCCAGCAGCCAAGGTGGTGCAGGGGAGTATGGCTACACCTTC. Protein sequence: CASSQGGAGEYGYTF.